A selection of T cell receptor beta chains follows, all from one sample in a study of blood T cell repertoires in COVID-19. Generated by immunoSEQ multiplex PCR, the TCRdb table keeps only in-frame clones and is missing some. The sample has approximately 150,000 clones, 80% to 90% seen once. Sequenced sample: peripheral blood. All receptors come from a man between 65 and 79 years old with acute or convalescent COVID-19. Each CDR3 is given with its conserved first and last residue. Fields, in order: CDR3 protein, CDR3 DNA, D gene, clone size, V gene, J gene. The D gene is left open where the match is weak. Clone sizes are given selectively: once, few, many, or a class where the clone is expanded.

cdr3_aa: CASSLDGGLADTQYF; cdr3_nt: TGTGCCAGCAGCTTGGATGGGGGACTGGCAGATACGCAGTATTTT; d_call: -; clone_size: -; v_call: TRBV5-4; j_call: TRBJ2-3
cdr3_aa: CASSYSSAGSSYEQYF; cdr3_nt: TGTGCCAGCAGTTACTCGAGCGCCGGGAGCTCCTACGAGCAGTACTTC; d_call: -; clone_size: -; v_call: TRBV6-2/TRBV6-3; j_call: TRBJ2-7
cdr3_aa: CASSLSGGRSLYYEQYF; cdr3_nt: TGTGCCAGCAGTTTATCTGGCGGGAGGTCCCTGTACTACGAGCAGTACTTC; d_call: TRBD2; clone_size: -; v_call: TRBV27; j_call: TRBJ2-7
cdr3_aa: CASRQGARTDTQYF; cdr3_nt: TGTGCCAGCAGACAGGGGGCCCGCACAGATACGCAGTATTTT; d_call: TRBD1; clone_size: few; v_call: TRBV6-6; j_call: TRBJ2-3
cdr3_aa: CASSKGVAGAGPQETQYF; cdr3_nt: TGTGCCAGCAGCAAAGGGGTAGCGGGAGCTGGCCCCCAGGAGACCCAGTACTTC; d_call: -; clone_size: -; v_call: TRBV21-1; j_call: TRBJ2-5
cdr3_aa: CASSLIAGGGYNEQFF; cdr3_nt: TGTGCCAGCAGCCTCATAGCGGGAGGCGGCTACAATGAGCAGTTCTTC; d_call: TRBD2; clone_size: few; v_call: TRBV7-9; j_call: TRBJ2-1
cdr3_aa: CASSFGLAGLQSTSYEQFF; cdr3_nt: TGTGCCAGCAGCTTTGGACTAGCGGGGCTCCAAAGCACCTCCTATGAGCAGTTCTTC; d_call: TRBD2; clone_size: once; v_call: TRBV9; j_call: TRBJ2-1
cdr3_aa: CASSPRTSGKETQYF; cdr3_nt: TGTGCCAGCAGTCCCCGGACTAGCGGTAAAGAGACCCAGTACTTC; d_call: TRBD2; clone_size: -; v_call: TRBV28; j_call: TRBJ2-5
cdr3_aa: CASSLVSREQYF; cdr3_nt: TGTGCCAGCAGCTTGGTCTCTCGCGAGCAGTACTTC; d_call: -; clone_size: -; v_call: TRBV5-5; j_call: TRBJ2-7
cdr3_aa: CASSRRLATSTDTQYF; cdr3_nt: TGTGCCAGCAGCCGCCGACTAGCGACGAGCACAGATACGCAGTATTTT; d_call: TRBD2; clone_size: -; v_call: TRBV5-4; j_call: TRBJ2-3
cdr3_aa: CATSEAGLAEQYF; cdr3_nt: TGTGCCACCAGTGAGGCAGGTCTTGCCGAGCAGTACTTC; d_call: -; clone_size: -; v_call: TRBV24-1; j_call: TRBJ2-7
cdr3_aa: CASSGASQGNTIYF; cdr3_nt: TGTGCCAGCAGCGGGGCTTCACAGGGGAACACCATATATTTT; d_call: TRBD1; clone_size: -; v_call: TRBV3-1/TRBV3-2; j_call: TRBJ1-3
cdr3_aa: CAWSAPGLADGNEQFF; cdr3_nt: TGTGCCTGGAGCGCCCCGGGACTAGCGGACGGGAATGAGCAGTTCTTC; d_call: TRBD2; clone_size: -; v_call: TRBV30; j_call: TRBJ2-1
cdr3_aa: CASSPPGLAGGETQYF; cdr3_nt: TGTGCCAGCAGTCCCCCCGGACTAGCGGGCGGGGAGACCCAGTACTTC; d_call: TRBD2; clone_size: -; v_call: TRBV27; j_call: TRBJ2-5
cdr3_aa: CASSQDSWGHEQYF; cdr3_nt: TGTGCCAGCAGCCAAGATAGCTGGGGCCACGAGCAGTACTTC; d_call: -; clone_size: -; v_call: TRBV3-1/TRBV3-2; j_call: TRBJ2-7
cdr3_aa: CASGLGTGSYNEQFF; cdr3_nt: TGCGCCAGTGGTTTGGGGACAGGGTCCTACAATGAGCAGTTCTTC; d_call: TRBD1; clone_size: once; v_call: TRBV23-1; j_call: TRBJ2-1
cdr3_aa: CASSTRTGSQYGYTF; cdr3_nt: TGTGCCAGCAGCACCCGGACAGGATCCCAATATGGCTACACCTTC; d_call: TRBD1; clone_size: -; v_call: TRBV7-3; j_call: TRBJ1-2
cdr3_aa: CASSVLGAGETQYF; cdr3_nt: TGTGCCAGCAGCGTCCTAGGAGCCGGAGAGACCCAGTACTTC; d_call: -; clone_size: -; v_call: TRBV9; j_call: TRBJ2-5
cdr3_aa: CASSVLGTSVSTDTQYF; cdr3_nt: TGCGCCAGCAGTGTTTTAGGGACTAGCGTAAGCACAGATACGCAGTATTTT; d_call: TRBD2; clone_size: -; v_call: TRBV5-1; j_call: TRBJ2-3
cdr3_aa: CASSPRVFASGDTQYF; cdr3_nt: TGTGCCAGCAGCCCGAGGGTATTTGCCTCTGGAGATACGCAGTATTTT; d_call: -; clone_size: -; v_call: TRBV7-9; j_call: TRBJ2-3
cdr3_aa: CASSQGLAGWNEQFF; cdr3_nt: TGTGCCAGCAGCCAAGGGCTAGCGGGATGGAATGAGCAGTTCTTC; d_call: TRBD2; clone_size: -; v_call: TRBV14; j_call: TRBJ2-1
cdr3_aa: CASIPARGNYGYTF; cdr3_nt: TGTGCCAGCATTCCCGCCCGGGGAAACTATGGCTACACCTTC; d_call: -; clone_size: -; v_call: TRBV28; j_call: TRBJ1-2
cdr3_aa: CASSDRLAGDTGELFF; cdr3_nt: TGTGCCAGCAGCGATCGACTAGCGGGAGACACCGGGGAGCTGTTTTTT; d_call: TRBD2; clone_size: -; v_call: TRBV11-2; j_call: TRBJ2-2
cdr3_aa: CASSEVGLSTDTQYF; cdr3_nt: TGTGCCAGCAGTGAGGTGGGGCTGAGCACAGATACGCAGTATTTT; d_call: -; clone_size: -; v_call: TRBV2; j_call: TRBJ2-3
cdr3_aa: CASSSGLRAQYF; cdr3_nt: TGTGCCAGCAGCTCGGGGTTGAGGGCCCAGTACTTC; d_call: -; clone_size: -; v_call: TRBV7-9; j_call: TRBJ2-5
cdr3_aa: CASSLAWAGTSGRSEQFF; cdr3_nt: TGTGCCAGCAGCTTAGCCTGGGCCGGGACTAGCGGGAGGTCTGAGCAGTTCTTC; d_call: TRBD2; clone_size: -; v_call: TRBV7-2; j_call: TRBJ2-1
cdr3_aa: CASSVAGGTEAFF; cdr3_nt: TGTGCCAGCAGTGTGGCGGGAGGAACTGAAGCTTTCTTT; d_call: -; clone_size: few; v_call: TRBV28; j_call: TRBJ1-1
cdr3_aa: CASRTQRGVNTGELFF; cdr3_nt: TGTGCCAGCAGAACCCAGCGGGGGGTGAACACCGGGGAGCTGTTTTTT; d_call: TRBD2; clone_size: -; v_call: TRBV27; j_call: TRBJ2-2
cdr3_aa: CASSYSGRNYNEQFF; cdr3_nt: TGTGCCAGCAGTTATAGCGGGAGGAACTACAATGAGCAGTTCTTC; d_call: TRBD2; clone_size: few; v_call: TRBV9; j_call: TRBJ2-1
cdr3_aa: CASRDRDSYEQYF; cdr3_nt: TGTGCCAGCAGGGACAGGGATTCCTACGAGCAGTACTTC; d_call: TRBD1; clone_size: -; v_call: TRBV19; j_call: TRBJ2-7
cdr3_aa: CASSLRDSGGEQYF; cdr3_nt: TGCGCCAGCAGCCTCCGGGACAGCGGGGGCGAGCAGTACTTC; d_call: -; clone_size: -; v_call: TRBV5-1; j_call: TRBJ2-7
cdr3_aa: CASAQGDQPQHF; cdr3_nt: TGTGCCAGCGCGCAAGGGGATCAGCCCCAGCATTTT; d_call: -; clone_size: once; v_call: TRBV6-6; j_call: TRBJ1-5
cdr3_aa: CASSMDVGRTNTGELFF; cdr3_nt: TGTGCCAGTAGTATGGACGTGGGGCGGACCAACACCGGGGAGCTGTTTTTT; d_call: -; clone_size: few; v_call: TRBV19; j_call: TRBJ2-2
cdr3_aa: CASSPDRGFIAFF; cdr3_nt: TGCGCCAGCAGCCCGGACAGGGGTTTTATCGCTTTCTTT; d_call: TRBD1; clone_size: once; v_call: TRBV5-1; j_call: TRBJ1-1
cdr3_aa: CASSGELAGGREQYF; cdr3_nt: TGTGCCAGCTCGGGCGAACTAGCGGGAGGGCGAGAGCAGTACTTC; d_call: TRBD2; clone_size: -; v_call: TRBV18; j_call: TRBJ2-7